The 22 T cell receptor beta chains reported below all come from one sample, sequenced in a study of PD-L1 blockade in urothelial cancer (dated by TCRdb to the late 2010s). Libraries were built with the immunoSEQ multiplex PCR assay. The clones in this table, taken by TCRdb from immuneACCESS, are in-frame only. Not every clone is retained; where verified, under half of the shortfall comes from an unresolved V gene, and the cause of the rest is unknown. A total of about 63,000 clones appear in this sample, 81% of them only once. More than 5% of the sample is taken by the ten largest. The sample's time point label is to be understood as: pretreatment peripheral blood. The sample consisted of PBMCs, taken around atezolizumab (anti-PD-L1) treatment. These receptor sequences come from a man in his 70s with urothelial cancer.

The CDR3 here is CASTFSQGAGETQYF. CDR3 sequence (DNA): TGTGCCAGCACCTTCTCTCAGGGGGCGGGTGAGACCCAGTACTTC. J is TRBJ2-5 and V is TRBV9, with 8 nucleotides matching TRBD1. CDR1 SGDLS and CDR2 YYNGEE come from the germline V gene. The length of the CDR3 is 15 residues. The junction had 12 bases not matched to a gene; V was cut back by 6 bases and J by 5 bases.

The rearrangement links TRBV5-6 to TRBJ2-7, with TRBD2 matching over 11 bases. CDR3 length: 16 amino acids. CDR1 and CDR2 (germline): SGHDT, YYEEEE. V trimming: 4 bases; J trimming: 6 bases; junction bases outside the gene matches: 12. This chain's CDR3 is CASSLTSGRDWFEQYF. CDR3 nucleotides: TGTGCCAGCAGCCTAACTAGCGGGAGAGATTGGTTCGAGCAGTACTTC.

There are a few counts of this clone. This chain joins TRBV5-4 and TRBJ2-7; tentatively, D is TRBD2 (5 bases). Germline loops: CDR1 SGHNT, CDR2 YYREEE (reference sequence). V lost 4 bases and J 2 bases, leaving 13 bases between the germline ends. The CDR3 spans 14 residues. The CDR3 DNA reads as TGTGCCAGCAGCCTCAGTGGGGAGACCTACGAGCAGTACTTC. Translating gives CASSLSGETYEQYF.

This clone was found once. CDR3 nucleotides: TGTGCCAGCAGCCAAGAGCTCGAGACAGGGAACACCGGGGAGCTGTTTTTT. Amino acid sequence: CASSQELETGNTGELFF. The chain is built from TRBV4-2 and TRBJ2-2, with D possibly being TRBD1 (6 bases). Germline CDR1 reads LGHNA; CDR2 reads YNFKEQ. The CDR3 contains 17 residues. The V end was cut by 0 bases, the J end by 1 base, with 12 bases between.

V gene TRBV15 combines with J gene TRBJ1-6, with a tentative D call TRBD1 (5 bases). From germline, CDR1 is LNHNV and CDR2 YYDKDF (reference sequence). The CDR3 loop spans 16 amino acids. Trimming took off 0 bases at V and 9 bases at J, with 15 bases between the two ends. CDR3 in amino acids: CATSRDRRGPGSPLHF. CDR3 nucleotides: TGTGCCACCAGCAGAGATCGGCGGGGACCAGGTTCACCCCTCCACTTT.

V usage is TRBV4-2 and J usage is TRBJ2-7; a weak D match, TRBD2 (5 bases). This CDR3 region has 17 residues. The V and J ends lost 2 bases and 1 base respectively, with 18 bases between them. Germline V gene sequence: CDR1 LGHNA, CDR2 YNFKEQ. CDR3 nucleotide sequence: TGTGCCAGCAGCCAACCTCCCGTCGGGGTGATGTCCTACGAGCAGTACTTC. Residues: CASSQPPVGVMSYEQYF.

This clone was picked up one time. The chain's CDR3 is CASSKDRGQTGELFF. As DNA, the CDR3 is TGTGCCAGCAGCAAGGACAGGGGGCAAACCGGGGAGCTGTTTTTT. This sequence joins TRBV5-6 and TRBJ2-2; TRBD1 aligns across 11 bases. Germline-derived CDR1 and CDR2 are SGHDT and YYEEEE. The V segment lost 4 bases and the J segment 5 bases; nucleotides outside the gene matches: 4. The CDR3 runs to 15 residues.

J is TRBJ1-1 and V is TRBV11-2, with D unresolved. Germline CDR1 and CDR2: SGHAT and FQNNGV. This CDR3 is built from 14 residues. The germline V and J ends were trimmed by 1 base and 3 bases, with 9 bases remaining between them. CDR3 bases: TGTGCCAGCAGCTTAGGAGGGTGGGACACTGAAGCTTTCTTT. This translates into CASSLGGWDTEAFF.

This chain connects TRBV2 to TRBJ1-4, with 7 bases aligning to TRBD1. Germline CDR1 is SNHLY and CDR2 is FYNNEI. The CDR3 contains 14 residues. J gave up 3 bases and V 7 bases, and 5 bases lay outside the gene matches. CDR3 sequence reads: CASISDRSNEKLFF. The CDR3, as DNA: TGTGCCAGCATTTCGGACAGGTCTAATGAAAAACTGTTTTTT. The full variable domain, rest sourced from reference TRBV2 and TRBJ1-4, is EPEVTQTPSHQVTQMGQEVILRCVPISNHLYFYWYRQILGQKVEFLVSFYNNEISEKSEIFDDQFSVERPDGSNFTLKIRSTKLEDSAMYFCASISDRSNEKLFFGSGTQLSVL.

V usage is TRBV15 and J usage is TRBJ1-1; D possibly corresponds to TRBD1 (5 bases). CDR1 LNHNV and CDR2 YYDKDF come from the germline V gene (reference sequence). The CDR3 runs to 16 residues. Trimming left V 0 bases short and J 5 bases short, with 16 bases between. The CDR3 loop is CATSRDQGRGLTEAFF. The CDR3 nucleotides are TGTGCCACCAGCAGAGATCAGGGTAGGGGTCTTACTGAAGCTTTCTTT.

This clone turned up a few times. The CDR3 DNA reads as TGTGCCAGCAGCGTAGAATGGCGGACAGGGGCCATCTCTGGGGCCAACGTCCTGACTTTC. Translating gives CASSVEWRTGAISGANVLTF. This chain connects TRBV9 to TRBJ2-6, with 9 bases fitting TRBD1. The CDR3 is 20 residues long. J gave up 0 bases and V 0 bases, and 10 bases lay outside the gene matches. CDR1 SGDLS and CDR2 YYNGEE come from the germline V gene.

This clone was seen repeatedly, ten times or more. The V gene is TRBV9, the J gene TRBJ1-2; 9 nucleotides align to TRBD1. The J segment lost 6 bases and the V segment lost 0 bases, leaving 6 bases of the junction unmatched. Germline V gene data show CDR1 as SGDLS and CDR2 as YYNGEE. CDR3 size: 15 residues. The CDR3 here is CASSVGDRDGNGYTF. The DNA of the CDR3 is TGTGCCAGCAGCGTAGGGGACAGGGATGGCAATGGCTACACCTTC.

The V and J genes are TRBV19 and TRBJ1-2; 10 nucleotides agree with TRBD1. This CDR3 has 14 amino acids. V shed 6 bases and J 6 bases; nucleotides not matched to a gene: 7. Looked up from germline, CDR1 is LNHDA and CDR2 is SQIVND (reference sequence). CDR3 bases: TGTGCCAGTAGCCGGGACAGGGGATTTGATGGCTACACCTTC. Encoded protein: CASSRDRGFDGYTF.

The chain has TRBV19 and TRBJ1-2; 10 bases align to TRBD1. The CDR3 is 13 residues long. The junction had 5 bases not matched to a gene; V was cut back by 8 bases and J by 5 bases. CDR1 is LNHDA and CDR2 is SQIVND in the germline V gene (reference sequence). The CDR3 DNA sequence: TGTGCCAGTGCCCGGGACAGGGGTTATGGCTACACCTTC. It translates to CASARDRGYGYTF.

This clone was found a few times. The V call is TRBV7-2, the J call TRBJ1-4; the D gene is possibly TRBD1 (6 bases). The germline V gene has CDR1 SGHTA and CDR2 FQGNSA. The CDR3 is 15 amino acids. Trimming took off 4 bases at V and 6 bases at J, with 15 bases between the two ends. This CDR3 reads CASSSMGASYEKLFF. CDR3 bases: TGTGCCAGCAGCTCAATGGGGGCGAGTTATGAAAAACTGTTTTTT.

The chain links TRBV9 to TRBJ1-2; TRBD1 agrees at 7 bases. Unmatched junction bases numbered 10, after V lost 3 bases and J lost 2 bases. The CDR3 spans 16 residues. The germline CDR1 and CDR2 sequences are SGDLS and YYNGEE. The CDR3 DNA reads TGTGCCAGCAGCGACCACTCCGGGACAGTAAACTATGGCTACACCTTC. This translates into CASSDHSGTVNYGYTF.

The chain carries TRBV7-9 and TRBJ1-4; no clear D gene. The CDR3 has 14 residues. Trimming removed 4 bases from V and 0 bases from J, with 6 bases in between. Germline V gives CDR1 SEHNR, CDR2 FQNEAQ (reference sequence). In DNA, the CDR3 is TGTGCCAGCAGCTCCAGCGCAACTAATGAAAAACTGTTTTTT. Encoded protein: CASSSSATNEKLFF. The variable domain in full, with the rest retrieved from reference TRBV7-9 and TRBJ1-4, is DTGVSQNPRHKITKRGQNVTFRCDPISEHNRLYWYRQTLGQGPEFLTYFQNEAQLEKSRLLSDRFSAERPKGSFSTLEIQRTEQGDSAMYLCASSSSATNEKLFFGSGTQLSVL.

The rearrangement links TRBV6-5 to TRBJ1-5, with 7 bases matching TRBD1. Per the germline V gene, CDR1 is MNHEY and CDR2 is SVGAGI. This CDR3 contains 15 residues. With 6 bases clipped from V and 5 bases from J, the junction kept 10 bases outside the gene matches. CDR3 sequence (DNA): TGTGCCAGCAGCTCAGACAGGGCGGGCGATCAGCCCCAGCATTTT. Protein: CASSSDRAGDQPQHF.

V gene TRBV19 combines with J gene TRBJ2-7, with 7 nucleotides matching TRBD2. The CDR3 runs 14 residues. J lost 0 bases, V lost 5 bases, and 4 bases had no gene match. Per the germline V gene, CDR1 is LNHDA and CDR2 is SQIVND (reference sequence). DNA of the CDR3: TGTGCCAGTAGTTCGGGAGGCCTCTCCTACGAGCAGTACTTC. Translated, it gives CASSSGGLSYEQYF.

This clone came up a few times. The chain links TRBV6-6 to TRBJ1-2, with TRBD1 identical over 8 bases. Germline loops: CDR1 MNHNY, CDR2 SVGAGI (reference sequence). The CDR3 extends over 14 amino acids. With 5 bases clipped from V and 0 bases from J, the junction kept 2 bases outside the gene matches. CDR3 bases: TGTGCCAGCAGTGACAGGGGACCTAACTATGGCTACACCTTC. Encoded protein: CASSDRGPNYGYTF.

In its sample, this clone ranks as medium-sized. The chain has TRBV11-2 and TRBJ2-3; 9 bases map to TRBD1. This CDR3 spans 15 amino acids. CDR1 SGHAT and CDR2 FQNNGV come from the germline V gene. V lost 4 bases and J lost 6; bases outside the gene matches: 8. The CDR3 nucleotides are TGTGCCAGCAGCTCCTACAGGGGGCGAGGGGATACGCAGTATTTT. It translates to CASSSYRGRGDTQYF.

This clone has a handful of counts. The genes are TRBV4-1 and TRBJ1-3; the match to TRBD1 covers 8 bases. CDR3 size: 15 residues. Per germline, CDR1 MGHRA and CDR2 YSYEKL. Trimming took 0 bases from V and 5 from J; bases not matched to a gene: 3. The CDR3 sequence is CASSQDRQGRNTIYF. CDR3 in DNA: TGCGCCAGCAGCCAAGATAGACAGGGGAGAAACACCATATATTTT.